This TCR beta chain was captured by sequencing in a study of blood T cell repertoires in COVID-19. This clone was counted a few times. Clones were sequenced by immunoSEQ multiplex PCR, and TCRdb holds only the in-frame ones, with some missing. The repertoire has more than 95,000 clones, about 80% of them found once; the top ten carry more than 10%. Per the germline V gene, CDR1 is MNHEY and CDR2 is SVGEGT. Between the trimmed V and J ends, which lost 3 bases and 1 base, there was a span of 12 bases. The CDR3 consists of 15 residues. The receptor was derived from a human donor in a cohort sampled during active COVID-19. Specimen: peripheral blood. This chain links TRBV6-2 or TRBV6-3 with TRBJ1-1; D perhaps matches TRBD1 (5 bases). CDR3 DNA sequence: TGTGCCAGCAGTTATTGGGGCGTTCGGAACACTGAAGCTTTCTTT. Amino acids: CASSYWGVRNTEAFF.